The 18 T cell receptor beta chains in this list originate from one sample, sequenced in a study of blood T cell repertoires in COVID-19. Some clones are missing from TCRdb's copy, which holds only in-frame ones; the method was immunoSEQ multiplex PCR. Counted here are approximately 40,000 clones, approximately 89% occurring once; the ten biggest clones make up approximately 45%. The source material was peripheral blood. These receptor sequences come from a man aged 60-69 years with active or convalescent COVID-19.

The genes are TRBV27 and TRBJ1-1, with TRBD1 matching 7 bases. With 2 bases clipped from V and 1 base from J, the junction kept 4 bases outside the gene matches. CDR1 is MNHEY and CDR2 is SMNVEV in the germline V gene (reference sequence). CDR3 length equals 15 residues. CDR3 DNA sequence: TGTGCCAGCAGTTTACGACAGGGTGGGAACACTGAAGCTTTCTTT. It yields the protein CASSLRQGGNTEAFF.

CDR3 DNA: TGTGCCAGCAGCTTGGTGCTAGCGGGGGGCACAGATACGCAGTATTTT. Protein product: CASSLVLAGGTDTQYF. The rearrangement links TRBV5-4 to TRBJ2-3, with 10 bases fitting TRBD2. CDR1 and CDR2 (germline): SGHNT, YYREEE (reference sequence). The CDR3 has 16 amino acids. V lost 0 bases and J lost 1; bases outside the gene matches: 2.

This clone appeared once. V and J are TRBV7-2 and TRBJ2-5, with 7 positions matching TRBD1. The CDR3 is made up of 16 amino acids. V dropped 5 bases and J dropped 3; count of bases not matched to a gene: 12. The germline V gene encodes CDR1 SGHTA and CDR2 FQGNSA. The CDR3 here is CASSHARGQVEETQYF. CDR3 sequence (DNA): TGTGCCAGCAGCCACGCGAGGGGGCAGGTTGAAGAGACCCAGTACTTC.

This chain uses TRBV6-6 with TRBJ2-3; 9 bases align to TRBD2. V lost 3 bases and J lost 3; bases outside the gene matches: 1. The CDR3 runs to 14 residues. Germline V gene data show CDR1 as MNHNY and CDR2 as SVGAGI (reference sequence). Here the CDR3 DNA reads TGTGCCAGCAGTTATAGCGGGAGAACAGATACGCAGTATTTT. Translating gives CASSYSGRTDTQYF.

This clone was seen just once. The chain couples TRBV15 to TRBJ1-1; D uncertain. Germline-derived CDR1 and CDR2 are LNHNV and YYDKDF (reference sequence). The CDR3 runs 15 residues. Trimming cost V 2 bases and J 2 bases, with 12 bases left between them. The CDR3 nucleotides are TGTGCCACCAGCAGATCACGAACCTATAACACTGAAGCTTTCTTT. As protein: CATSRSRTYNTEAFF.

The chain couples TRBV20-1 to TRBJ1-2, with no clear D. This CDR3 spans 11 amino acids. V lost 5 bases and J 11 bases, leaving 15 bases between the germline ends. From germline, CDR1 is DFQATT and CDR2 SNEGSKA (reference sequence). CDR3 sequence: CSAGDVWRYTF. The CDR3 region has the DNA TGCAGTGCTGGTGACGTATGGAGGTACACCTTC.

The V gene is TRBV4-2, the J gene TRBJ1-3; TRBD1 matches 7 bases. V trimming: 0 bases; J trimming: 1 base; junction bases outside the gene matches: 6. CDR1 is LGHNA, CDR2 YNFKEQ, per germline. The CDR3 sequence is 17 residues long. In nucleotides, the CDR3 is TGTGCCAGCAGCCAAGACCCGGACAGGCTTTCTGGAAACACCATATATTTT. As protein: CASSQDPDRLSGNTIYF.

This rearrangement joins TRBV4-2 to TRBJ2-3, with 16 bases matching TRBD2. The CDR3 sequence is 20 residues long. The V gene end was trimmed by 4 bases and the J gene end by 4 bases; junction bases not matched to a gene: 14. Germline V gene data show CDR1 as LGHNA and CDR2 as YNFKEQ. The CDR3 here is CASSPKRGTSGGALSDTQYF. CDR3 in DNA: TGTGCCAGCAGCCCAAAACGTGGGACTAGCGGGGGGGCCCTATCAGATACGCAGTATTTT.

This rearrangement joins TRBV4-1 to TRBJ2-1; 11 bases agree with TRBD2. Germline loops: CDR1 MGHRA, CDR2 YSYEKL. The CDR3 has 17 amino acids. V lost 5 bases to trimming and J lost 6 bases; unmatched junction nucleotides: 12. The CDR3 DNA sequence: TGCGCCAGCAGCATAAGTGAAGTAGCGGGGGGGCCCAATGAGCAGTTCTTC. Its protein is CASSISEVAGGPNEQFF.

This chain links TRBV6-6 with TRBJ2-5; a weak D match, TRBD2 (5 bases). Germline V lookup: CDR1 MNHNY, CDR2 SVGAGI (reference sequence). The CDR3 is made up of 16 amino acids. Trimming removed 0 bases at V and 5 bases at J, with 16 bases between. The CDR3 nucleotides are TGTGCCAGCAGTTACTCGATCGGGGTCTCCTCGGAGACCCAGTACTTC. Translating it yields CASSYSIGVSSETQYF.

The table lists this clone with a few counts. The CDR3 protein is CAWSTDRLVRELFF. Written as DNA, the CDR3 is TGTGCCTGGAGCACCGACAGGCTCGTTAGAGAGCTTTTCTTT. The chain combines TRBV30 with TRBJ1-1, with D possibly being TRBD1 (6 bases). Trimming cost V 3 bases and J 13 bases, with 24 bases left between them. Germline CDR1 and CDR2: GTSNPN and SVGIG (reference sequence). The length of the CDR3 is 14 residues. Full variable domain (outside the CDR3, taken from reference TRBV30 and TRBJ1-1): SQTIHQWPATLVQPVGSPLSLECTVEGTSNPNLYWYRQAAGRGLQLLFYSVGIGQISSEVPQNLSASRPQDRQFILSSKKLLLSDSGFYLCAWSTDRLVRELFFGQGTRLTVV.

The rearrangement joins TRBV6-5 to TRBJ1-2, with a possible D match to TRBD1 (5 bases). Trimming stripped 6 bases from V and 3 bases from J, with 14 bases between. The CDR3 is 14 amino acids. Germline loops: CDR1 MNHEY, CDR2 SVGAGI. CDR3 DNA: TGTGCCAGCAGCACCTTCAGGGAAGACTATGGCTACACCTTC. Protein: CASSTFREDYGYTF.

The CDR3 here is CASSLQVPETQYF. DNA of the CDR3: TGTGCCAGCAGTTTACAGGTCCCGGAGACCCAGTACTTC. The rearrangement uses TRBV28 and TRBJ2-5; D uncertain. The CDR3 spans 13 residues. V was cut by 2 bases and J by 5 bases, with 9 bases left in between. Looked up from germline, CDR1 is MDHEN and CDR2 is SYDVKM.

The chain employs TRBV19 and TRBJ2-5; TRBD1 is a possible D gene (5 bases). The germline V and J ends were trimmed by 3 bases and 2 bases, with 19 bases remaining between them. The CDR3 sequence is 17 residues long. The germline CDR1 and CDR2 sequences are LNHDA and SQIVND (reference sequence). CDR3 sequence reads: CASSIRLQEILQETQYF. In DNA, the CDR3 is TGTGCCAGTAGTATTAGGTTACAGGAAATCCTTCAAGAGACCCAGTACTTC.

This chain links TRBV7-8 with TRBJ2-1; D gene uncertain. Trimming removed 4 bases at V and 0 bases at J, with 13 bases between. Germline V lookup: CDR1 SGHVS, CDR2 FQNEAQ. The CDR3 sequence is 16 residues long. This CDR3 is CASSSRIGSSYNEQFF. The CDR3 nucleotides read TGTGCCAGCAGCTCCAGGATCGGAAGCTCCTACAATGAGCAGTTCTTC.

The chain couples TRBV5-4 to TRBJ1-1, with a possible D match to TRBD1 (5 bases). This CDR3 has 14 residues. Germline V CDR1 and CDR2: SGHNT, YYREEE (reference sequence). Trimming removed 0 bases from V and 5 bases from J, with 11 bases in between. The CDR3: CASSLDYRKTEAFF. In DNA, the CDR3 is TGTGCCAGCAGCTTGGATTACAGGAAAACTGAAGCTTTCTTT.

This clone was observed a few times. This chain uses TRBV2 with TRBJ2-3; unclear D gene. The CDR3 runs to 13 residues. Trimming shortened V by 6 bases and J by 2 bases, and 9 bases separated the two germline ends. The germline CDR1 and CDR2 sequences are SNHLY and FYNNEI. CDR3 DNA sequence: TGTGCCAGCAGCTGGGCCCCCACAGATACGCAGTATTTT. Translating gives CASSWAPTDTQYF.

As DNA, the CDR3 is TGTGCCAGCAGTTTACTCGGGGGGGTCACTGAAGCTTTCTTT. Translation: CASSLLGGVTEAFF. The J gene is TRBJ1-1, the V gene TRBV27; tentatively, D is TRBD1 (5 bases). This CDR3 is 14 amino acids long. V lost 2 bases and J lost 4, with 11 bases in between. Germline V gene sequence: CDR1 MNHEY, CDR2 SMNVEV (reference sequence).